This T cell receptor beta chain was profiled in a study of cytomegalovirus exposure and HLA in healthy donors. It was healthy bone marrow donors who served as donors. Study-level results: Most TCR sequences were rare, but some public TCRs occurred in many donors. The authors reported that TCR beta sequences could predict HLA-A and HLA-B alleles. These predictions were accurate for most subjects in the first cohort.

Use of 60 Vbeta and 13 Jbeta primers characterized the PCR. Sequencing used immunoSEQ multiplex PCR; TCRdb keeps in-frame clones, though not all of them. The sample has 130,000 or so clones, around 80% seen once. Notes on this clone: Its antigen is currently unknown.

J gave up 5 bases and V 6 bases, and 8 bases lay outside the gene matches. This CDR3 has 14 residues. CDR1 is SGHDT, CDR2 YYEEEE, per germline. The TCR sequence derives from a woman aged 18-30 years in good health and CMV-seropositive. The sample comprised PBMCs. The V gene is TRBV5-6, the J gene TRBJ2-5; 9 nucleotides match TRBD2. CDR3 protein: CASNGAGGLETQYF. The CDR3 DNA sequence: TGTGCCAGCAATGGGGCGGGGGGGCTGGAGACCCAGTACTTC.